Below, 16 T cell receptor beta chains from the same sample are listed, as sequenced in a study of cytomegalovirus exposure and HLA in healthy donors. Some clones are missing from TCRdb's copy, which holds only in-frame ones; the method was immunoSEQ multiplex PCR. The sample includes some 98,000 clones, about 90% of them seen just once. Material: PBMCs. Every receptor here comes from a man aged 18-30 years in good health and CMV-seropositive.

This chain joins TRBV4-3 and TRBJ2-1; D is undetermined. The CDR3 has 16 residues. Looked up from germline, CDR1 is LGHNA and CDR2 is YSLEER. V was cut by 4 bases and J by 1 base, with 14 bases left in between. The CDR3 loop reads CASSLTLTGSYNEQFF. The CDR3 DNA sequence: TGCGCCAGCAGCCTAACCTTGACTGGATCCTACAATGAGCAGTTCTTC.

The sample holds a few counts of this clone. The rearrangement joins TRBV6-1 to TRBJ2-1, with 10 bases that match TRBD1. The CDR3 contains 15 residues. Germline CDR1 is MNHNS and CDR2 is SASEGT. V dropped 5 bases and J dropped 7; count of bases not matched to a gene: 8. The CDR3: CASSSRQGARNEQFF. CDR3 DNA sequence: TGTGCCAGCAGTAGTCGACAGGGGGCTCGGAATGAGCAGTTCTTC.

The chain links TRBV10-3 to TRBJ2-3; D is perhaps TRBD2 (5 bases). Trimming took off 8 bases at V and 0 bases at J, with 12 bases between the two ends. Germline V gene sequence: CDR1 ENHRY, CDR2 SYGVKD. The CDR3 length is 14 residues. DNA of the CDR3: TGTGCCATCCGACGGGGAACTAGCACAGATACGCAGTATTTT. It encodes CAIRRGTSTDTQYF.

This chain uses TRBV5-1 with TRBJ1-1; D might be TRBD1 (5 bases). Trimming took 0 bases from V and 3 from J, leaving 15 bases between them. CDR1 and CDR2 (germline): SGHRS, YFSETQ. CDR3 length: 16 residues. CDR3: CASSLDPGPIDTEAFF. The CDR3 nucleotides read TGCGCCAGCAGCTTGGACCCAGGGCCGATCGACACTGAAGCTTTCTTT.

This chain joins TRBV18 and TRBJ2-5; TRBD2 aligns across 7 bases. The J segment lost 2 bases and the V segment lost 2 bases, leaving 14 bases of the junction unmatched. Germline values: CDR1 KGHSH, CDR2 LQKENI. The CDR3 is made up of 18 amino acids. CDR3 sequence reads: CASSPVYVIAGRQETQYF. As DNA, the CDR3 is TGTGCCAGCTCACCAGTATATGTGATAGCGGGTAGACAAGAGACCCAGTACTTC.

The chain is built from TRBV5-4 and TRBJ2-7; perhaps TRBD1 as D (6 bases). The V end lost 1 base, the J end lost 5 bases, and 10 bases lay between the germline ends. This CDR3 spans 13 amino acids. The germline V gene encodes CDR1 SGHNT and CDR2 YYREEE (reference sequence). This CDR3 is CASSLLGANEQYF. CDR3 sequence (DNA): TGTGCCAGCAGCTTGCTGGGGGCCAACGAGCAGTACTTC.

The CDR3 loop reads CASSFAGLNEQFF. As DNA, the CDR3 is TGCGCCAGCAGCTTCGCGGGGCTGAATGAGCAGTTCTTC. The chain carries TRBV5-1 and TRBJ2-1, with D tentatively TRBD2 (6 bases). CDR3 size: 13 residues. CDR1 and CDR2 from the germline V gene are SGHRS and YFSETQ. V was trimmed by 2 bases and J by 7 bases, leaving 10 bases between them.

The chain combines TRBV5-5 with TRBJ2-7; D may be TRBD1 (6 bases). The CDR3 runs to 15 residues. Trimming took off 0 bases at V and 6 bases at J, with 16 bases between the two ends. Germline V gene sequence: CDR1 SGHKS, CDR2 YYEKEE (reference sequence). The DNA of the CDR3 is TGTGCCAGCAGCTTGGACGTGGACAGTTTTACCGAGCAGTACTTC. Amino acids: CASSLDVDSFTEQYF.

The CDR3 region has the DNA TGCGCCAGCAGCCAAGATAGAACTAGCTTAGTTAATGAGCAGTTCTTC. Protein product: CASSQDRTSLVNEQFF. The rearrangement links TRBV4-1 to TRBJ2-1; weak D call: TRBD2 (6 bases). V was trimmed by 0 bases and J by 7 bases, leaving 16 bases between them. CDR1 is MGHRA, CDR2 YSYEKL, per germline. This CDR3 is 16 amino acids long.

The CDR3 loop reads CASSFGTGNYGYTF. The DNA for the CDR3 is TGTGCCAGCAGTTTTGGGACAGGGAACTATGGCTACACCTTC. V usage is TRBV27 and J usage is TRBJ1-2; the match to TRBD1 covers 9 bases. Germline CDR1 is MNHEY and CDR2 is SMNVEV (reference sequence). The CDR3 sequence is 14 residues long. With V trimmed by 3 bases and J by 2 bases, 1 base remained unmatched.

The V gene is TRBV25-1, the J gene TRBJ2-5; tentative D call: TRBD2 (6 bases). The V end lost 1 base, the J end lost 1 base, and 13 bases lay between the germline ends. The CDR3 spans 16 residues. The germline V gene has CDR1 MGHDK and CDR2 SYGVNS. The CDR3 DNA sequence: TGTGCCAGCAGTGAATCGGAGGGAGACCCCCAAGAGACCCAGTACTTC. Residues: CASSESEGDPQETQYF.

V is TRBV7-8 and J is TRBJ2-7; 9 bases line up with TRBD2. CDR3 length: 15 amino acids. Germline V gene lookup returns CDR1 SGHVS and CDR2 FQNEAQ. V shed 4 bases and J 4 bases; nucleotides not matched to a gene: 8. The CDR3 protein is CASSSGTSRSYEQYF. DNA for the CDR3: TGTGCCAGCAGCTCCGGGACTAGCAGATCGTACGAGCAGTACTTC.

The rearrangement links TRBV7-9 to TRBJ2-7, with 8 positions matching TRBD2. Trimming removed 5 bases from V and 2 bases from J; junction bases left unmatched: 5. Germline V gene sequence: CDR1 SEHNR, CDR2 FQNEAQ (reference sequence). The CDR3 is made up of 14 amino acids. The DNA for the CDR3 is TGTGCCAGCAGCGACCCCGGGGGGGCCTACGAGCAGTACTTC. It specifies CASSDPGGAYEQYF.

This clone was observed a single time. The chain is built from TRBV5-8 and TRBJ1-5; a possible D gene is TRBD1 (5 bases). The CDR3 extends over 16 amino acids. V was clipped by 1 base and J by 6 bases, with 17 bases between them. The V gene's germline CDR1 is SGHTS and CDR2 YDEGEE. The CDR3 DNA reads as TGTGCCAGCAGCTTGTTGTCCCCCAGGGCGGCTCAGCCCCAGCATTTT. This sequence encodes CASSLLSPRAAQPQHF.

This clone was picked up many times. Other DNA sequences in this specimen translate into the identical CDR3. The rearrangement links TRBV19 to TRBJ2-1; 11 nucleotides match TRBD2. Germline V gene lookup returns CDR1 LNHDA and CDR2 SQIVND (reference sequence). With V trimmed by 5 bases and J by 2 bases, 2 bases remained unmatched. CDR3 length: 15 residues. The CDR3 reads CASSVTSGAYNEQFF. CDR3 in DNA: TGTGCCAGTAGTGTGACTAGCGGGGCCTACAATGAGCAGTTCTTC.

The CDR3 is CASSPRTGLYSNQPQHF. For the CDR3, the DNA is TGTGCCAGCAGTCCCAGGACAGGGCTTTATAGCAATCAGCCCCAGCATTTT. J is TRBJ1-5 and V is TRBV28; 8 positions agree with TRBD1. There are 17 residues in the CDR3. J was trimmed by 0 bases and V by 5 bases; bases with no gene match: 9. Germline V gene sequence: CDR1 MDHEN, CDR2 SYDVKM.